What follows describes a single T cell receptor beta chain. Enrollment of patients from Seattle took place during active infection, with longitudinal follow-up. This record comes from a study of blood T cell repertoires in COVID-19. V was cut by 4 bases and J by 2 bases, with 4 bases left in between. Germline-derived CDR1 and CDR2 are SGHAT and FQNNGV. The length of the CDR3 is 12 residues. As handled by the study authors: Researchers report that nucleated cell counts were estimated from reference gene primer amplification. Sequenced by immunoSEQ multiplex PCR; TCRdb stores in-frame clones only, minus some. V, J and clone size derive from that table, while D and trimming were established from the DNA sequence. This sample yields some 160,000 clones, of which around nine tenths are seen a single time; less than 3% belongs to the top ten.

The sequenced sample was peripheral blood. V usage is TRBV11-2 and J usage is TRBJ2-3; D is ambiguous. The sequence came from a woman older than 75 with COVID-19, enrolled during active disease. CDR3 sequence reads: CASSSNTDTQYF. CDR3 sequence (DNA): TGTGCCAGCAGCTCCAACACAGATACGCAGTATTTT.